The 5 T cell receptor beta chains given below trace back to one sample, sequenced in a study of regulatory T cells in long-lasting Graves disease. Library construction for TCR beta used iRepertoire HTBI primers and Arm-PCR of CDR3 regions. TCRdb used MiXCR to reprocess the multiplex PCR reads, holding one entry per CDR3 protein. The sample shows about 460,000 distinct CDR3 sequences, approximately 22% of them seen only once. Noted time point: persistent/refractory GD, antithyroid drugs over 5 years with positive TRAb. Generation of the TCR library employed RNA extracted from PBMCs. Sequenced material: peripheral blood mononuclear cells (PBMCs), taken when the disease was refractory, from a patient treated with antithyroid drugs. The receptors shown here come from a female donor with Graves disease.

This chain links TRBV20-1 with TRBJ2-2; D might be TRBD1 (5 bases). The germline CDR1 and CDR2 sequences are DFQATT and SNEGSKA (reference sequence). This CDR3 comprises 13 residues. Trimming took 3 bases from V and 8 from J, leaving 13 bases between them. The CDR3 spells CSARVQGAGELFF. The CDR3 nucleotides read TGCAGTGCTAGGGTGCAGGGTGCAGGGGAGCTGTTTTTT.

This clonotype was picked up many times. The J gene is TRBJ2-5, the V gene TRBV7-9; D is possibly TRBD1 (6 bases). This CDR3 contains 15 residues. The V and J ends lost 5 bases and 2 bases respectively, with 15 bases between them. Germline V lookup: CDR1 SEHNR, CDR2 FQNEAQ (reference sequence). Here the CDR3 reads CASSETGQRQETQYF. CDR3 in DNA: TGTGCCAGCAGCGAAACCGGACAGCGGCAAGAGACCCAGTACTTC.

Here the CDR3 DNA reads TGTGCCAGCAGCTTATCTCTAAGGGCCGCGGGCTCCTACGAGCAGTACTTC. Protein product: CASSLSLRAAGSYEQYF. The V call is TRBV7-6, the J call TRBJ2-7, with a possible D match to TRBD2 (5 bases). Trimming pared 2 bases from V and 0 bases from J, leaving 17 bases between. The CDR3 length is 17 residues. Germline values: CDR1 SGHVS, CDR2 FNYEAQ.

Comments on this clonotype: Possible read error: a much larger clone is one base away. This chain connects TRBV29-1 to TRBJ1-4; TRBD1 might be the D (6 bases). CDR1 and CDR2 (germline): SQVTM, ANQGSEA. Trimming shortened V by 1 base and J by 9 bases, and 12 bases separated the two germline ends. The CDR3 covers 13 residues. CDR3: CSVEANREKKLFF. CDR3 DNA: TGCAGCGTTGAAGCCAACAGGGAAAAAAAACTGTTTTTT.

The V call is TRBV13, the J call TRBJ1-1; D call uncertain. The CDR3 totals 14 residues. Germline lookup yields CDR1 PRHDT and CDR2 FYEKMQ (reference sequence). Trimming cost V 3 bases and J 2 bases, with 10 bases left between them. CDR3 coding DNA: TGTGCCAGCAGCTTTACCCCATTTAACACTGAAGCTTTCTTT. Its translation: CASSFTPFNTEAFF.